This is a list of T cell receptor beta chains from one sample in a study of T-cell memory formation after mild COVID-19. A single record per CDR3 protein comes from TCRdb applying MiXCR to the 5' RACE reads. The sample holds roughly 560,000 distinct CDR3 sequences, over 20% seen once. The sample was PBMCs or a T cell subset sorted from them (not recorded which). The source of these receptors is an adult woman who had mild COVID-19 (a few samples of this study predate the infection). Cell type and time point are not known. Each CDR3 is given with its conserved first and last residue. The D gene is left open where the match is weak. Only part of the rows carry a size: once, few, many, or a class if the clone is expanded.

J,size,D,V,CDR3,DNA
TRBJ2-3,few,NA,TRBV4-3,CASSQDLQGWTDTQYF,TGCGCCAGCAGCCAAGATTTGCAGGGTTGGACAGATACGCAGTATTTT
TRBJ1-1,NA,NA,TRBV3-1,CASSQGGPEAFF,TGTGCCAGCAGCCAAGGAGGGCCTGAAGCTTTCTTT
TRBJ1-3,NA,TRBD1,TRBV29-1,CSVVTGLHSGNTIYF,TGCAGCGTGGTGACAGGGCTCCACTCTGGAAACACCATATATTTT
TRBJ2-1,few,TRBD1,TRBV9,CASSLPTGADEQFF,TGTGCCAGCAGCTTACCGACAGGGGCCGATGAGCAGTTCTTC
TRBJ2-3,many,NA,TRBV12-3/TRBV12-4,CASSLNLGADTQYF,TGTGCCAGCAGTTTAAATCTAGGCGCAGATACGCAGTATTTT
TRBJ1-1,few,TRBD1,TRBV12-5,CASGLTGGEAFF,TGTGCTAGTGGTTTGACAGGGGGTGAAGCTTTCTTT
TRBJ2-1,many,NA,TRBV7-6,CASSLAYNEQFF,TGTGCCAGCAGCTTAGCTTACAATGAGCAGTTCTTC
TRBJ2-1,NA,NA,TRBV18,CASSLSGQYNEQFF,TGTGCCAGCTCACTCTCCGGACAGTACAATGAGCAGTTCTTC
TRBJ2-2,NA,NA,TRBV7-3,CASSQGTPGTGELFF,TGTGCCAGCAGCCAGGGTACCCCAGGCACCGGGGAGCTGTTTTTT
TRBJ2-7,few,NA,TRBV12-3/TRBV12-4,CASSPIGYGQYF,TGTGCCAGCAGTCCCATTGGTTACGGGCAGTACTTC
TRBJ1-1,NA,TRBD1,TRBV5-1,CASSWGQGANTEAFF,TGCGCCAGCAGCTGGGGACAGGGGGCGAACACTGAAGCTTTCTTT
TRBJ2-7,few,NA,TRBV7-2,CASSSPGESGEQYF,TGTGCCAGCAGCTCCCCCGGAGAGTCTGGCGAGCAGTACTTC
TRBJ2-3,NA,TRBD1,TRBV6-5,CASWGTGTFGTDTQYF,TGTGCCAGCTGGGGGACAGGGACATTTGGCACAGATACGCAGTATTTT
TRBJ2-2,NA,TRBD1,TRBV4-3,CASSPGAGGQGANTGELFF,TGCGCCAGCAGCCCAGGAGCCGGAGGACAGGGGGCGAACACCGGGGAGCTGTTTTTT
TRBJ2-5,NA,TRBD1,TRBV27,CASSLWDRGAETQYF,TGTGCCAGCAGTTTATGGGACAGGGGGGCTGAGACCCAGTACTTC
TRBJ2-7,NA,NA,TRBV10-2,CASMATLGIAYEQYF,TGCGCCAGCATGGCCACCCTAGGGATCGCCTACGAGCAGTACTTC
TRBJ2-3,once,NA,TRBV4-1,CASSPAGRALSTDTQYF,TGCGCCAGCAGCCCCGCCGGTCGAGCGCTTAGCACAGATACGCAGTATTTT
TRBJ2-7,few,TRBD1,TRBV10-3,CAISEPPGRDRVFLPYEQYF,TGTGCCATCAGTGAGCCCCCAGGCCGGGACAGGGTGTTCCTGCCGTACGAGCAGTACTTC
TRBJ2-1,few,TRBD2,TRBV12-3/TRBV12-4,CASSLAGTSGEQFF,TGTGCCAGCAGTTTAGCGGGGACTAGCGGTGAGCAGTTCTTC
TRBJ2-1,NA,TRBD2,TRBV12-3/TRBV12-4,CASGVAGDTKFF,TGTGCCAGCGGGGTAGCGGGAGATACGAAGTTCTTC
TRBJ1-5,many,NA,TRBV5-1,CASSVGTENQPQHF,TGCGCCAGCAGCGTCGGGACTGAGAATCAGCCCCAGCATTTT
TRBJ2-7,few,TRBD1,TRBV9,CASSVEGTGPEQYF,TGTGCCAGCAGCGTAGAGGGGACAGGCCCCGAGCAGTACTTC
TRBJ2-1,few,TRBD1,TRBV6-5,CASSLGQGAVNEQFF,TGTGCCAGCAGCCTCGGACAGGGGGCGGTCAATGAGCAGTTCTTC
TRBJ2-3,NA,NA,TRBV5-1,CASSLGDWGRDTQYF,TGCGCCAGCAGCTTGGGGGACTGGGGGAGAGATACGCAGTATTTT
TRBJ2-1,few,NA,TRBV5-4,CASSTRAYGEQFF,TGTGCCAGCAGCACTCGAGCCTACGGTGAGCAGTTCTTC
TRBJ2-3,few,NA,TRBV6-6,CASGVLTDTQYF,TGTGCCAGCGGGGTCCTTACAGATACGCAGTATTTT
TRBJ2-3,NA,TRBD2,TRBV19,CASSSSAGGLSTQYF,TGTGCCAGTAGTAGTTCCGCGGGGGGGCTGAGTACGCAGTATTTT